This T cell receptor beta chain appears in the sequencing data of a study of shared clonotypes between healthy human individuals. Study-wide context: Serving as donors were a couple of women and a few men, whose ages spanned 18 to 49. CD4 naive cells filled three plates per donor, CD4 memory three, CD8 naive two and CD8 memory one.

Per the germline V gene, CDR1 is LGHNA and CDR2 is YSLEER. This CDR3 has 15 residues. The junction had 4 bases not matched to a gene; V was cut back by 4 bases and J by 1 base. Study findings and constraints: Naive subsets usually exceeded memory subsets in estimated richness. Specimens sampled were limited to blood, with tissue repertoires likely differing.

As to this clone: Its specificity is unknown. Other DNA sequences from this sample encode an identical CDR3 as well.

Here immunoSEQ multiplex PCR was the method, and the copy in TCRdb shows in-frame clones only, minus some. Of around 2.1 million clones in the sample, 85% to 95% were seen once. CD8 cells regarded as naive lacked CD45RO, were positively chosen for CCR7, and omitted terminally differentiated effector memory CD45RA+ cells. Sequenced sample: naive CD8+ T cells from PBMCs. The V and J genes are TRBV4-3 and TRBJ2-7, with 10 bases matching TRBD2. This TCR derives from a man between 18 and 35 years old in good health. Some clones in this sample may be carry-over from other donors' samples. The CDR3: CASSPRTSGSYEQYF. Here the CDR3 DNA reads TGCGCCAGCAGCCCCCGGACTAGCGGTTCCTACGAGCAGTACTTC.